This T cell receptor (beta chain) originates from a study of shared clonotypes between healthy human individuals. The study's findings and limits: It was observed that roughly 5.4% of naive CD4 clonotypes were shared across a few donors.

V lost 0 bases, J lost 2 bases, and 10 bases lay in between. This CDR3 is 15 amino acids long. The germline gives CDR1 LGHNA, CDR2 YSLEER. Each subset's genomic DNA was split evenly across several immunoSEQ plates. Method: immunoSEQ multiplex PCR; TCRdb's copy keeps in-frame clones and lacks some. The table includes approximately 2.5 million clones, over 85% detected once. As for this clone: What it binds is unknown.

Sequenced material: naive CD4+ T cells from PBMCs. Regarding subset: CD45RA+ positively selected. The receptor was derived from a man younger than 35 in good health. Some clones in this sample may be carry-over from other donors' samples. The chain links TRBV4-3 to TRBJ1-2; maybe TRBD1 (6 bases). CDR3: CASSQDSGANYGYTF. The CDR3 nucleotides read TGCGCCAGCAGCCAAGATTCAGGGGCCAACTATGGCTACACCTTC.